This paragraph reports one T cell receptor (beta chain). Its antigen remains unknown. Some clones are missing from TCRdb's copy, which holds only in-frame ones; the method was immunoSEQ multiplex PCR. Among 120,000 to 150,000 clones listed, 90% to 95% were seen once. This entry comes from a study of T cell responses to AZD1222 COVID-19 vaccine. Study-wide findings and caveats: Females outnumbered males among donors, who were mostly white British; clonal diversity was possibly underestimated.

The V gene's germline CDR1 is LNHDA and CDR2 SQIVND (reference sequence). V was cut by 7 bases and J by 5 bases, with 20 bases left in between. The CDR3 covers 15 residues. The chain is built from TRBV19 and TRBJ1-1; D is possibly TRBD1 (5 bases). This clonotype originated in an adult in good health. Sequencing was performed on peripheral blood, taken on day 0 of AZD1222 vaccination. The CDR3 nucleotides read TGTGCCAGTACCAAGGGATGGGGGGGAGGAACTGAAGCTTTCTTT. Its protein is CASTKGWGGGTEAFF.